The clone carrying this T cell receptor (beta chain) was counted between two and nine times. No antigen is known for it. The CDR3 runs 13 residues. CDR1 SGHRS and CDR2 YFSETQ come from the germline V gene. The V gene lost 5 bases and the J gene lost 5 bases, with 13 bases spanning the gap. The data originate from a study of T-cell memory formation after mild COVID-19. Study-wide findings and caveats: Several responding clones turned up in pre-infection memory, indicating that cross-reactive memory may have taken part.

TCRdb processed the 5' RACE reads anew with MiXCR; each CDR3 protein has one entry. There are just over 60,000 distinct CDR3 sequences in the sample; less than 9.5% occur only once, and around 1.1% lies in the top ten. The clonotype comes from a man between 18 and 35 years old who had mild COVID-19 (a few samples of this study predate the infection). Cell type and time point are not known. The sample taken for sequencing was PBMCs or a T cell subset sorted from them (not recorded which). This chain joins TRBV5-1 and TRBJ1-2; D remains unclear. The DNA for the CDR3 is TGCGCCAGCAGTTATGGTACAATATATGGCTACACCTTC. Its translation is CASSYGTIYGYTF.